This TCR beta chain is drawn from a study of blood T cell repertoires in COVID-19. The V segment lost 6 bases and the J segment 8 bases; nucleotides outside the gene matches: 2. In germline, CDR1 is MNHEY, CDR2 SMNVEV (reference sequence). The CDR3 is 12 residues long. In the original workflow: The assay estimated nucleated cells by amplifying reference gene primers. TCRdb's copy holds only in-frame clones and misses some; the assay was immunoSEQ multiplex PCR. The V and J calls and clone size were taken over from that table, and D and trimming were inferred from the DNA. The sample shows about 36,000 clones, 80% to 90% of them seen only once.

Material: peripheral blood. This sequence was found in a man in his sixties or seventies with acute or convalescent COVID-19. The rearrangement uses TRBV27 and TRBJ2-2, with 8 bases identical to TRBD2. In nucleotides, the CDR3 is TGTGCCAGCAGCCGGGGGGGAGGGGAGCTGTTTTTT. Its protein is CASSRGGGELFF.